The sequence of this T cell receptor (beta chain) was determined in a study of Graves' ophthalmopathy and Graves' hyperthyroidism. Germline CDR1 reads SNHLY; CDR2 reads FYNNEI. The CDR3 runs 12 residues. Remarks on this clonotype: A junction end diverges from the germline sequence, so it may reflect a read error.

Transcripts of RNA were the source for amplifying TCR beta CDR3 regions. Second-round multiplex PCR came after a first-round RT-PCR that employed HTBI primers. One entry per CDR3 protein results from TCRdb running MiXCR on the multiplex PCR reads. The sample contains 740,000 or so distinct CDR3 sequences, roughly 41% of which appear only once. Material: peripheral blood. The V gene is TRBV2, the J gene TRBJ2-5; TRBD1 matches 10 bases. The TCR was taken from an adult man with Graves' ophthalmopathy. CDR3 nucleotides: TGTACCAGACAGGGGGCGGATGAGACCCAGTACTTC. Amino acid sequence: CTRQGADETQYF.